The 11 T cell receptor beta chains given below trace back to one sample, sequenced in a study of identical twins. MiXCR, applied by TCRdb to the 5' RACE reads, yields one record per CDR3 protein. The table lists roughly 1,500,000 distinct CDR3 sequences, about 31% of them singletons. The sample taken for sequencing was cord blood. The receptor source for this set is a newborn girl in good health.

This clonotype appeared once. The chain recombines TRBV20-1 with TRBJ2-2, with 7 positions matching TRBD2. CDR3 length: 15 residues. Germline V CDR1 and CDR2: DFQATT, SNEGSKA (reference sequence). V lost 5 bases, J lost 1 base, and 7 bases stayed unmatched. The CDR3 DNA is TGCAGTGCTCCTCGGGTAGCGGGGAACACCGGGGAGCTGTTTTTT. Translation: CSAPRVAGNTGELFF.

J is TRBJ2-1 and V is TRBV3-1; 8 bases line up with TRBD2. The germline gives CDR1 LGHDT, CDR2 YNNKEL (reference sequence). J gave up 5 bases and V 0 bases, and 3 bases lay outside the gene matches. CDR3 size: 15 residues. The CDR3 DNA reads TGTGCCAGCAGCCAAGATAACGGGAGGGACAATGAGCAGTTCTTC. This sequence encodes CASSQDNGRDNEQFF.

This clonotype was seen only a few times. The rearrangement links TRBV7-2 to TRBJ1-6, with 7 nucleotides matching TRBD1. The J segment lost 4 bases and the V segment lost 0 bases, leaving 15 bases of the junction unmatched. This CDR3 is built from 20 residues. Germline assignment: CDR1 SGHTA and CDR2 FQGNSA. CDR3 sequence (DNA): TGTGCCAGCAGCTTAGCCCCGAGGACGGAACAGGGGAGGTATAATTCACCCCTCCACTTT. The encoded protein is CASSLAPRTEQGRYNSPLHF.

The rearrangement uses TRBV28 and TRBJ2-7; 9 positions agree with TRBD1. V gave up 4 bases and J gave up 4 bases; unmatched junction bases: 8. Germline assignment: CDR1 MDHEN and CDR2 SYDVKM. The CDR3 loop spans 15 amino acids. In DNA, the CDR3 is TGTGCCAGCAGTTCAACCGGGACAGGGATGTACGAGCAGTACTTC. It encodes CASSSTGTGMYEQYF.

The J gene is TRBJ1-3, the V gene TRBV7-2; D uncertain. V shed 1 base and J shed 0 bases, with 10 bases lying between them. The CDR3 sequence is 16 residues long. Germline loops: CDR1 SGHTA, CDR2 FQGNSA. The CDR3 DNA sequence: TGTGCCAGCAGCTTAGTGCCAGGCCACTCTGGAAACACCATATATTTT. Translated: CASSLVPGHSGNTIYF.

The chain combines TRBV7-2 with TRBJ2-5; TRBD2 agrees at 7 bases. The V gene's germline CDR1 is SGHTA and CDR2 FQGNSA. This CDR3 region has 16 residues. J gave up 5 bases and V 3 bases, and 12 bases lay outside the gene matches. The CDR3 is CASSFQWTRREETQYF. CDR3 nucleotides: TGTGCCAGCAGCTTTCAGTGGACTAGAAGAGAGGAGACCCAGTACTTC.

About this clonotype: A junction boundary mismatches the germline segment, possibly from a read error. The chain is built from TRBV20-1 and TRBJ2-7, with D possibly being TRBD2 (5 bases). Germline V lookup: CDR1 DFQATT, CDR2 SNEGSKA (reference sequence). The length of the CDR3 is 12 residues. CDR3 in DNA: TGCAGTACTAGGGCAGGACCCTACGAGCAGTACTTC. Its protein product is CSTRAGPYEQYF.

This sequence joins TRBV20-1 and TRBJ2-7; 7 bases map to TRBD1. This CDR3 comprises 17 residues. With V trimmed by 5 bases and J by 2 bases, 18 bases remained unmatched. Germline V lookup: CDR1 DFQATT, CDR2 SNEGSKA (reference sequence). This CDR3 is CSAETDRARGSTYEQYF. The CDR3 DNA reads as TGCAGTGCTGAAACCGACAGGGCAAGGGGGTCCACCTACGAGCAGTACTTC.

This rearrangement joins TRBV2 to TRBJ2-5, with no clear D. The CDR3 sequence is 12 residues long. Germline lookup yields CDR1 SNHLY and CDR2 FYNNEI. V was cut by 3 bases and J by 11 bases, with 13 bases left in between. CDR3 in DNA: TGTGCCAGCAGTGATCTAAACAATGAGCAGTACTTC. It specifies CASSDLNNEQYF. Supplemented by reference TRBV2 and TRBJ2-5, the full variable domain reads EPEVTQTPSHQVTQMGQEVILRCVPISNHLYFYWYRQILGQKVEFLVSFYNNEISEKSEIFDDQFSVERPDGSNFTLKIRSTKLEDSAMYFCASSDLNNEQYFGPGTRLLVL.

This clonotype was seen once. A much larger clone differs from this one at a single base, so this may be a read error. The rearrangement links TRBV28 to TRBJ2-5, with TRBD1 as a possible D gene (6 bases). V dropped 4 bases and J dropped 11 bases, with 32 bases sitting between them. From germline, CDR1 is MDHEN and CDR2 SYDVKM. This CDR3 comprises 18 residues. CDR3 amino acids: CASSCSPRTDRFDHEQYF. CDR3 nucleotides: TGTGCCAGCAGTTGTAGCCCAAGGACAGACCGGTTCGACCATGAGCAGTACTTC.

A note on this clonotype: A much larger clone differs by one base, so this may be a read error. V is TRBV7-2 and J is TRBJ2-1, with 7 bases fitting TRBD2. The CDR3 contains 16 residues. V gave up 0 bases and J gave up 13 bases; unmatched junction bases: 15. Germline V lookup: CDR1 SGHTA, CDR2 FQGNSA. Here the CDR3 DNA reads TGTGCCAGCAGCTTAGCCCGACTAGCTTCACAAGAGACCCAGTTCTTC. This sequence encodes CASSLARLASQETQFF.